The rows below give T cell receptor beta chains drawn from one sample of a study of T cell responses to AZD1222 COVID-19 vaccine. Some clones are missing from TCRdb's copy, which holds only in-frame ones; the method was immunoSEQ multiplex PCR. The table lists over 95,000 clones, 90% to 95% of them singletons. The sequences come from peripheral blood, collected on day 0 of AZD1222 vaccination. The receptor set was obtained from an adult in good health. Each CDR3 is given with its conserved first and last residue. Fields, in order: V gene, D gene, clone size, J gene, CDR3 protein, CDR3 DNA. D genes are given only for firm matches. Clone size, where shown, is once, few, many, or a class for clones that have expanded.

>TRBV19|.|.|TRBJ1-1
CASSGRARSPTEAFF
TGTGCCAGTAGTGGCAGGGCCCGGAGTCCCACTGAAGCTTTCTTT
>TRBV19|.|once|TRBJ1-2
CASSIGQGANYGYTF
TGTGCCAGTAGTATTGGGCAGGGAGCTAACTATGGCTACACCTTC
>TRBV7-2|.|.|TRBJ1-3
CASSPTGGGGNTIYF
TGTGCCAGCAGCCCCACCGGGGGAGGAGGAAACACCATATATTTT
>TRBV7-8|.|.|TRBJ2-7
CASSLAGSSYEQYF
TGTGCCAGCAGCTTAGCAGGGTCCTCCTACGAGCAGTACTTC
>TRBV7-3|TRBD2|.|TRBJ2-1
CASSALLSGGALGEQFF
TGTGCCAGCAGCGCTCTCCTTAGCGGGGGGGCCTTGGGTGAGCAGTTCTTC
>TRBV29-1|.|.|TRBJ2-7
CSVEDGQGPYEQYF
TGCAGCGTTGAAGATGGTCAGGGCCCCTACGAGCAGTACTTC
>TRBV7-2|.|.|TRBJ1-2
CASSTGTLTRGYTF
TGTGCCAGCAGCACCGGGACGCTTACGCGGGGCTACACCTTC
>TRBV5-1|TRBD1|.|TRBJ1-2
CASSLEDRAVGSYGYTF
TGCGCCAGCAGCTTGGAGGACAGGGCGGTAGGATCTTATGGCTACACCTTC
>TRBV6-2/TRBV6-3|TRBD1|.|TRBJ1-1
CASSYSTGTGKTEAFF
TGTGCCAGCAGTTACTCGACGGGGACAGGGAAGACTGAAGCTTTCTTT
>TRBV28|.|.|TRBJ1-2
CASSFSPGGYTF
TGTGCCAGCAGTTTCTCCCCAGGTGGCTACACCTTC
>TRBV2|.|.|TRBJ1-5
CASSDPGPGGQPQHF
TGTGCCAGCAGTGACCCGGGGCCCGGGGGTCAGCCCCAGCATTTT
>TRBV5-6|.|.|TRBJ1-2
CASSLDLGEVPNYGYTF
TGTGCCAGCAGCTTGGATTTAGGGGAAGTTCCCAACTATGGCTACACCTTC
>TRBV5-1|.|.|TRBJ1-5
CASSPEPTGGLNQPQHF
TGCGCCAGCAGCCCAGAACCAACAGGCGGACTCAATCAGCCCCAGCATTTT
>TRBV5-1|.|.|TRBJ1-1
CASSSLGGPEAFF
TGCGCCAGCAGCAGCTTAGGGGGGCCTGAAGCTTTCTTT
>TRBV19|TRBD1|.|TRBJ2-1
CASSTSGTGFYNEQFF
TGTGCCAGTAGTACCTCCGGGACAGGGTTCTACAATGAGCAGTTCTTC
>TRBV3-1/TRBV3-2|.|once|TRBJ2-3
CASSHRGDADTQYF
TGTGCCAGCAGTCATAGGGGGGACGCAGATACGCAGTATTTT
>TRBV4-2|.|.|TRBJ2-4
CASSQGLGEGGKNIQYF
TGTGCCAGCAGCCAAGGATTAGGAGAGGGAGGCAAAAACATTCAGTACTTC
>TRBV7-7|TRBD1|.|TRBJ2-7
CASSLFGTGTYEQYF
TGTGCTAGCAGCTTATTCGGGACAGGGACCTACGAGCAGTACTTC
>TRBV6-2/TRBV6-3|TRBD1|once|TRBJ1-6
CASSRQGAYSPLHF
TGTGCCAGCAGCCGACAGGGCGCTTATTCACCCCTCCACTTT
>TRBV12-3/TRBV12-4|.|.|TRBJ1-2
CASTHRRHGYTF
TGTGCCAGCACCCATAGGCGTCATGGCTACACCTTC
>TRBV2|.|.|TRBJ1-3
CASSENRVSGNTIYF
TGTGCCAGCAGTGAAAACAGGGTCTCTGGAAACACCATATATTTT
>TRBV5-1|.|once|TRBJ1-1
CASHYIAGTNTEAFF
TGCGCCAGCCATTACATCGCAGGGACGAACACTGAAGCTTTCTTT
>TRBV28|TRBD1|.|TRBJ1-2
CASSLKGAGYGYTF
TGTGCCAGCAGTTTAAAGGGGGCAGGTTATGGCTACACCTTC
>TRBV19|.|.|TRBJ1-6
CASSLGLTYNSPLHF
TGTGCCAGTAGCCTCGGACTCACCTATAATTCACCCCTCCACTTT
>TRBV5-6|.|.|TRBJ1-2
CASSPTPNYGYTF
TGTGCCAGCAGCCCCACTCCTAACTATGGCTACACCTTC
>TRBV9|.|once|TRBJ1-4
CASSVGLGTLRSEKLFF
TGTGCCAGCAGCGTCGGACTGGGGACCCTGCGGAGTGAAAAACTGTTTTTT
>TRBV5-1|TRBD1|few|TRBJ2-2
CASSLSRGSGELFF
TGCGCCAGCAGCTTGTCCAGGGGGTCCGGGGAGCTGTTTTTT
>TRBV7-2|.|.|TRBJ1-2
CASSLPRPGSDTF
TGTGCCAGCAGCTTGCCCCGCCCCGGTTCTGACACCTTC
>TRBV7-8|TRBD2|.|TRBJ2-1
CASSFPRPGTSGGNEQFF
TGTGCCAGCAGCTTTCCCCGCCCAGGGACTAGCGGGGGCAATGAGCAGTTCTTC
>TRBV6-2/TRBV6-3|.|.|TRBJ2-7
CASSYSKRLALPSYEQYF
TGTGCCAGCAGTTACTCAAAGCGGCTAGCTTTACCCTCCTACGAGCAGTACTTC
>TRBV5-1|.|.|TRBJ2-7
CASSLGLMNEQYF
TGCGCCAGCAGCTTGGGGCTGATGAACGAGCAGTACTTC
>TRBV7-3|.|.|TRBJ1-5
CASSLVGGGNQPQHF
TGTGCCAGCAGCTTAGTAGGCGGGGGCAATCAGCCCCAGCATTTT
>TRBV3-1/TRBV3-2|TRBD1|.|TRBJ1-5
CASSPGQGNQPQHF
TGTGCCAGCAGCCCTGGACAGGGCAATCAGCCCCAGCATTTT
>TRBV14|TRBD1|.|TRBJ1-2
CASSQGPGTVWGYTF
TGTGCCAGCAGCCAAGGTCCCGGGACAGTCTGGGGCTACACCTTC
>TRBV30|TRBD2|.|TRBJ2-3
CAWTKRGGTDTQYF
TGTGCCTGGACTAAGCGGGGGGGCACAGATACGCAGTATTTT
>TRBV18|TRBD2|.|TRBJ2-1
CASSAPGLAGGEQFF
TGTGCCAGCTCAGCCCCGGGACTAGCGGGGGGTGAGCAGTTCTTC
>TRBV5-1|.|.|TRBJ2-5
CASSFIGGGGETQYF
TGCGCCAGCAGCTTCATAGGGGGCGGAGGGGAGACCCAGTACTTC
>TRBV4-3|TRBD2|.|TRBJ2-3
CASSQYGTSGATDTQYF
TGCGCCAGCAGCCAATACGGGACTAGCGGCGCCACAGATACGCAGTATTTT
>TRBV19|.|.|TRBJ2-1
CASSRGTYNEQFF
TGTGCCAGTAGTCGAGGCACCTACAATGAGCAGTTCTTC
>TRBV27|TRBD1|.|TRBJ1-4
CASSLGWDRNINEKLFF
TGTGCCAGCAGTTTAGGGTGGGACAGGAATATTAATGAAAAACTGTTTTTT
>TRBV4-3|.|.|TRBJ2-5
CASSQDPGPRETQYF
TGCGCCAGCAGCCAAGACCCCGGGCCTCGGGAGACCCAGTACTTC
>TRBV7-3|.|.|TRBJ2-1
CASSRSGYNEQFF
TGTGCCAGCAGCCGATCAGGGTACAATGAGCAGTTCTTC
>TRBV10-3|TRBD1|.|TRBJ2-5
CAIKRQGEETQYF
TGTGCCATCAAGAGACAGGGAGAAGAGACCCAGTACTTC
>TRBV5-5|.|.|TRBJ2-2
CASSLNRVTGELFF
TGTGCCAGCAGCTTGAATAGGGTTACCGGGGAGCTGTTTTTT
>TRBV25-1|.|.|TRBJ2-2
CASSITGATGGELFF
TGTGCCAGCAGTATTACCGGGGCAACGGGGGGGGAGCTGTTTTTT